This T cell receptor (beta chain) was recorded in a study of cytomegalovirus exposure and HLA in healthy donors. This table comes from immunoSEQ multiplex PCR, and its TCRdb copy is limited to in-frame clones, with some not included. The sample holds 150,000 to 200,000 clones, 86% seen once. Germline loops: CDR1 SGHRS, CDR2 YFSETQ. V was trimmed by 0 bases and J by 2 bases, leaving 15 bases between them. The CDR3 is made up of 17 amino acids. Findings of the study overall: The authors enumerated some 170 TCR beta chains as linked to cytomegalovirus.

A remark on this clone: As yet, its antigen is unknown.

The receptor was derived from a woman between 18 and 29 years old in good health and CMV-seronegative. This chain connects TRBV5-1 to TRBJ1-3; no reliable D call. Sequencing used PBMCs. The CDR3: CASSLAVEGATGNTIYF. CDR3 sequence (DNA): TGCGCCAGCAGCTTGGCCGTAGAGGGAGCAACTGGAAACACCATATATTTT.